A selection of T cell receptor beta chains follows, all from one sample in a study of cytomegalovirus exposure and HLA in healthy donors. The assay was immunoSEQ multiplex PCR, and TCRdb's table has in-frame clones only and misses some. The sample carries 120,000 or so clones, around 72% recorded once. Material for sequencing was PBMCs. All receptors come from a woman in her forties or fifties in good health and CMV-seropositive. The CDR3 runs from the conserved cysteine through the conserved F or W. The order of the fields is J gene, clone size, CDR3 length, V gene, D gene, CDR3 protein, CDR3 DNA. The D gene is left open where the match is weak. Only part of the rows carry a size: once, few, many, or a class if the clone is expanded.

J gene: TRBJ1-1; clone size: NA; CDR3 length: 15; V gene: TRBV9; D gene: NA; CDR3 protein: CASSVAAQGNTEAFF; CDR3 DNA: TGTGCCAGCAGCGTAGCTGCACAGGGGAACACTGAAGCTTTCTTT
J gene: TRBJ1-1; clone size: NA; CDR3 length: 10; V gene: TRBV19; D gene: NA; CDR3 protein: CASSGGEAFF; CDR3 DNA: TGTGCCAGTAGCGGCGGAGAAGCTTTCTTT
J gene: TRBJ2-7; clone size: NA; CDR3 length: 15; V gene: TRBV4-3; D gene: TRBD1; CDR3 protein: CASSQAGTGEYEQYF; CDR3 DNA: TGCGCCAGCAGCCAGGCCGGGACAGGGGAATACGAGCAGTACTTC
J gene: TRBJ2-5; clone size: few; CDR3 length: 13; V gene: TRBV5-1; D gene: NA; CDR3 protein: CASSFRERETQYF; CDR3 DNA: TGCGCCAGCAGCTTCCGGGAACGAGAGACCCAGTACTTC
J gene: TRBJ2-4; clone size: once; CDR3 length: 18; V gene: TRBV5-1; D gene: NA; CDR3 protein: CASSLDFLNNVAKNIQYF; CDR3 DNA: TGCGCCAGCAGCTTGGACTTTCTAAATAATGTAGCCAAAAACATTCAGTACTTC
J gene: TRBJ2-3; clone size: NA; CDR3 length: 17; V gene: TRBV4-2; D gene: TRBD2; CDR3 protein: CASSQATGTRMPDTQYF; CDR3 DNA: TGTGCCAGCAGCCAAGCTACCGGGACTAGGATGCCAGATACGCAGTATTTT
J gene: TRBJ2-5; clone size: NA; CDR3 length: 13; V gene: TRBV5-4; D gene: NA; CDR3 protein: CASRERGQETQYF; CDR3 DNA: TGTGCCAGCAGGGAAAGGGGACAAGAGACCCAGTACTTC
J gene: TRBJ1-1; clone size: few; CDR3 length: 15; V gene: TRBV6-1; D gene: TRBD1; CDR3 protein: CASSVVDRANTEAFF; CDR3 DNA: TGTGCCAGCAGTGTCGTCGACAGGGCAAACACTGAAGCTTTCTTT
J gene: TRBJ2-7; clone size: few; CDR3 length: 15; V gene: TRBV7-8; D gene: TRBD2; CDR3 protein: CASSSSGLAGFEQYF; CDR3 DNA: TGTGCCAGCAGCTCCTCGGGACTAGCGGGATTCGAGCAGTACTTC
J gene: TRBJ2-2; clone size: NA; CDR3 length: 15; V gene: TRBV5-1; D gene: NA; CDR3 protein: CASSLAPVNTGELFF; CDR3 DNA: TGCGCCAGCAGCTTGGCCCCTGTTAACACCGGGGAGCTGTTTTTT
J gene: TRBJ1-1; clone size: NA; CDR3 length: 13; V gene: TRBV6-6; D gene: TRBD1; CDR3 protein: CAGGQGAFTEAFF; CDR3 DNA: TGTGCCGGTGGACAGGGGGCGTTCACTGAAGCTTTCTTT
J gene: TRBJ1-2; clone size: few; CDR3 length: 14; V gene: TRBV10-3; D gene: NA; CDR3 protein: CAISESQGSGGYTF; CDR3 DNA: TGTGCCATCAGTGAGTCCCAGGGATCGGGTGGCTACACCTTC
J gene: TRBJ1-3; clone size: once; CDR3 length: 14; V gene: TRBV7-9; D gene: NA; CDR3 protein: CSSSLAATGNTIYF; CDR3 DNA: TGTTCCAGCAGCTTGGCGGCGACTGGAAACACCATATATTTT
J gene: TRBJ1-4; clone size: NA; CDR3 length: 15; V gene: TRBV5-4; D gene: TRBD1; CDR3 protein: CASSFSDRGVEKLFF; CDR3 DNA: TGTGCCAGCAGCTTTTCGGACAGGGGAGTCGAAAAACTGTTTTTT
J gene: TRBJ1-5; clone size: few; CDR3 length: 14; V gene: TRBV27; D gene: TRBD1; CDR3 protein: CASSFGRGVQPQHF; CDR3 DNA: TGTGCCAGCAGTTTCGGCAGGGGGGTTCAGCCCCAGCATTTT
J gene: TRBJ2-3; clone size: few; CDR3 length: 14; V gene: TRBV6-5; D gene: NA; CDR3 protein: CASSATLGTDTQYF; CDR3 DNA: TGTGCCAGCAGTGCGACTCTTGGCACAGATACGCAGTATTTT
J gene: TRBJ2-5; clone size: NA; CDR3 length: 14; V gene: TRBV19; D gene: TRBD2; CDR3 protein: CASSRLAGSETQYF; CDR3 DNA: TGTGCCAGTAGTAGACTAGCGGGAAGTGAGACCCAGTACTTC
J gene: TRBJ2-2; clone size: few; CDR3 length: 17; V gene: TRBV27; D gene: TRBD2; CDR3 protein: CASSFPGGSGDTGELFF; CDR3 DNA: TGTGCCAGCAGTTTTCCCGGGGGTAGCGGGGACACCGGGGAGCTGTTTTTT
J gene: TRBJ1-6; clone size: NA; CDR3 length: 12; V gene: TRBV30; D gene: NA; CDR3 protein: CAWSGQYSPLHF; CDR3 DNA: TGTGCCTGGAGTGGCCAGTATTCACCCCTCCACTTT
J gene: TRBJ2-1; clone size: NA; CDR3 length: 13; V gene: TRBV6-1; D gene: NA; CDR3 protein: CASSEAGGTEQFF; CDR3 DNA: TGTGCCAGCAGTGAAGCGGGAGGTACTGAGCAGTTCTTC
J gene: TRBJ1-2; clone size: NA; CDR3 length: 14; V gene: TRBV6-6; D gene: TRBD1; CDR3 protein: CASSYSGQDYGYTF; CDR3 DNA: TGTGCCAGCAGTTATTCGGGACAGGATTATGGCTACACCTTC
J gene: TRBJ1-1; clone size: NA; CDR3 length: 12; V gene: TRBV29-1; D gene: TRBD1; CDR3 protein: CSVPTGITEAFF; CDR3 DNA: TGCAGCGTACCGACAGGGATAACTGAAGCTTTCTTT
J gene: TRBJ1-1; clone size: NA; CDR3 length: 16; V gene: TRBV9; D gene: NA; CDR3 protein: CASSVGGGRPNTEAFF; CDR3 DNA: TGTGCCAGCAGCGTAGGGGGGGGCAGACCCAACACTGAAGCTTTCTTT
J gene: TRBJ2-2; clone size: NA; CDR3 length: 15; V gene: TRBV5-1; D gene: NA; CDR3 protein: CASSLGGTRTGELFF; CDR3 DNA: TGCGCCAGCAGCTTAGGCGGGACCCGCACCGGGGAGCTGTTTTTT
J gene: TRBJ1-5; clone size: NA; CDR3 length: 13; V gene: TRBV27; D gene: NA; CDR3 protein: CASSLFGDQPQHF; CDR3 DNA: TGTGCCAGCAGTTTATTCGGGGATCAGCCCCAGCATTTT
J gene: TRBJ1-4; clone size: NA; CDR3 length: 16; V gene: TRBV4-1; D gene: TRBD1; CDR3 protein: CASSQRQGDPNEKLFF; CDR3 DNA: TGCGCCAGCAGCCAGAGACAGGGGGACCCGAATGAAAAACTGTTTTTT
J gene: TRBJ2-5; clone size: NA; CDR3 length: 14; V gene: TRBV5-1; D gene: TRBD1; CDR3 protein: CASSSPDRGETQYF; CDR3 DNA: TGCGCCAGCAGCTCTCCGGACAGGGGAGAGACCCAGTACTTC
J gene: TRBJ1-2; clone size: once; CDR3 length: 14; V gene: TRBV5-4; D gene: TRBD1; CDR3 protein: CASSLQGAGYGYTF; CDR3 DNA: TGTGCCAGCAGCTTACAGGGGGCAGGGTATGGCTACACCTTC
J gene: TRBJ2-7; clone size: once; CDR3 length: 15; V gene: TRBV5-1; D gene: NA; CDR3 protein: CASSLAGVSAYEQYF; CDR3 DNA: TGCGCCAGCAGCTTGGCTGGTGTTAGCGCCTACGAGCAGTACTTC
J gene: TRBJ2-1; clone size: NA; CDR3 length: 16; V gene: TRBV12-2; D gene: NA; CDR3 protein: CASRKVRLADYNEQFF; CDR3 DNA: TGTGCAAGTCGCAAAGTTCGACTAGCGGACTACAATGAGCAGTTCTTC
J gene: TRBJ2-5; clone size: NA; CDR3 length: 15; V gene: TRBV7-3; D gene: TRBD2; CDR3 protein: CASSPGGVGQETQYF; CDR3 DNA: TGTGCCAGCAGCCCGGGGGGAGTAGGACAAGAGACCCAGTACTTC
J gene: TRBJ1-1; clone size: NA; CDR3 length: 14; V gene: TRBV2; D gene: TRBD1; CDR3 protein: CASSAQGANTEAFF; CDR3 DNA: TGTGCCAGCAGTGCACAGGGGGCGAACACTGAAGCTTTCTTT
J gene: TRBJ2-1; clone size: NA; CDR3 length: 14; V gene: TRBV29-1; D gene: TRBD1; CDR3 protein: CSGGGQGGYNEQFF; CDR3 DNA: TGCAGCGGCGGGGGACAGGGTGGATACAATGAGCAGTTCTTC
J gene: TRBJ1-1; clone size: NA; CDR3 length: 12; V gene: TRBV5-6; D gene: NA; CDR3 protein: CASSFHPGEAFF; CDR3 DNA: TGTGCCAGCAGCTTTCATCCAGGGGAAGCTTTCTTT